The clone carrying this TCR beta chain was detected once. No antigen is known for it. CD45RO-negative cells were positively selected for CCR7, leaving out terminally differentiated effector memory CD45RA+ cells. Study donors comprised healthy, HIV-negative adults devoid of recent acute infection or vaccination. The sample originates from a study of shared clonotypes between healthy human individuals. Across the whole study: Each donor contributed plates that comprised three CD4 naive, three CD4 memory, two CD8 naive and one CD8 memory. General study findings and limits: In the sorted subsets, rarefaction showed sequencing was incomplete despite large depth.

The germline CDR1 and CDR2 sequences are LGHNA and YSLEER. The trim removed 0 bases at V and 5 bases at J, leaving 8 bases unmatched. The CDR3 is 17 amino acids. At a deep level, the assay was run. Produced via immunoSEQ multiplex PCR; TCRdb's table is partial and in-frame only. The sample holds about 2.2 million clones, roughly 91% seen once. The TCR was taken from a man in his late teens or twenties in good health. Some clones in this sample may be carry-over from other donors' samples. The sample comprised naive CD8+ T cells from PBMCs. J is TRBJ2-2 and V is TRBV4-3; 8 positions agree with TRBD2. CDR3 amino acids: CASSQDLSGRWTGELFF. The CDR3 DNA sequence: TGCGCCAGCAGCCAAGATTTGAGCGGGAGATGGACCGGGGAGCTGTTTTTT.